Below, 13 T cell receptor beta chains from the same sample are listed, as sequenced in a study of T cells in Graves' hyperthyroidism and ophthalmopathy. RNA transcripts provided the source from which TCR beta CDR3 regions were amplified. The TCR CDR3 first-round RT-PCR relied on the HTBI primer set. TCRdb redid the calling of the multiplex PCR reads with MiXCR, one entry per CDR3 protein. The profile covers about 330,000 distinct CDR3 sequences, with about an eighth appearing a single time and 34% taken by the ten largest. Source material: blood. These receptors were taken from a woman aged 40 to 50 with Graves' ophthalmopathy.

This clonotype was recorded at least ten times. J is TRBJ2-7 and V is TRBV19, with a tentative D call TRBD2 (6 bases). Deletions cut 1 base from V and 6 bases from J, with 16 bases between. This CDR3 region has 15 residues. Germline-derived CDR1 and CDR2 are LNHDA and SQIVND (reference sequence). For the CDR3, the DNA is TGTGCCAGTAGTATAGGGGGAGGAATGGCTCCCGAGCAGTACTTC. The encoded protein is CASSIGGGMAPEQYF.

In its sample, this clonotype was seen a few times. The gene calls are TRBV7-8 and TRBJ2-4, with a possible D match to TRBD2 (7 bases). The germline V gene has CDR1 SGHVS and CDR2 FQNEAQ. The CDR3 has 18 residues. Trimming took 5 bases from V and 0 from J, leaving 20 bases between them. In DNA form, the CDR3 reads TGTGCCAGCAGCACCAATAGGGGGGGGAGGGTAGCCAAAAACATTCAGTACTTC. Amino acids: CASSTNRGGRVAKNIQYF.

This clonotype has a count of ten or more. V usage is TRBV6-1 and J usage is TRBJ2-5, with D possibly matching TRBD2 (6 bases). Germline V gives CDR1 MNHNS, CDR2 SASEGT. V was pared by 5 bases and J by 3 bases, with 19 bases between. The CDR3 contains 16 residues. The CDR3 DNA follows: TGTGCCAGCAGTCGTGGAGGGGCCCAAGGGAAAGAGACCCAGTACTTC. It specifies CASSRGGAQGKETQYF.

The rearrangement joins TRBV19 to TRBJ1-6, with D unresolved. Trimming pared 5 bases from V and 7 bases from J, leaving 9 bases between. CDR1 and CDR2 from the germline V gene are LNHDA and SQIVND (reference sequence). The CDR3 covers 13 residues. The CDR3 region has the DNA TGTGCCAGTAGTCCAGTTAGCAATTCACCCCTCCACTTT. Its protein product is CASSPVSNSPLHF.

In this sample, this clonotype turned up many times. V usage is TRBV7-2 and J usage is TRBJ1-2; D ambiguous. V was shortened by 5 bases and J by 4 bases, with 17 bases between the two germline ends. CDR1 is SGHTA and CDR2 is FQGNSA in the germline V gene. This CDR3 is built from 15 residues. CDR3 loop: CASSRPEAGLYGYTF. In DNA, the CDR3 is TGTGCCAGCAGCCGTCCCGAGGCAGGACTCTATGGCTACACCTTC.

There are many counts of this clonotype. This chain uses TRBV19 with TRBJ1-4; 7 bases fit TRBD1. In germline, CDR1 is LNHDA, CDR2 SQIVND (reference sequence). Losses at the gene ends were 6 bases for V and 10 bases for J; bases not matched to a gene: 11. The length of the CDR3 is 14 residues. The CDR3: CASRKQGSRRKLFF. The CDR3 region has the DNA TGTGCCAGTAGGAAACAGGGGAGTCGGAGAAAACTGTTTTTT.

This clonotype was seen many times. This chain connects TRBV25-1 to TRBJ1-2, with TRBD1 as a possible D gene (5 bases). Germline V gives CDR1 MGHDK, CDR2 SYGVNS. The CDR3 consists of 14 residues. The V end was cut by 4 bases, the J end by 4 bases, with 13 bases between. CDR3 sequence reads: CASSGPGGTYGYTF. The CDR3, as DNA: TGTGCCAGCAGTGGCCCGGGAGGGACCTATGGCTACACCTTC.

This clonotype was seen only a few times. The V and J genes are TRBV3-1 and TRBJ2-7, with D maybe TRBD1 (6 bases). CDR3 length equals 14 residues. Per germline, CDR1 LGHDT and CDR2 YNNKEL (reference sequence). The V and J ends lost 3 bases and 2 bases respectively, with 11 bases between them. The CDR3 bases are TGTGCCAGCAGCCAGTCAGGGACAACCTACGAGCAGTACTTC. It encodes CASSQSGTTYEQYF.

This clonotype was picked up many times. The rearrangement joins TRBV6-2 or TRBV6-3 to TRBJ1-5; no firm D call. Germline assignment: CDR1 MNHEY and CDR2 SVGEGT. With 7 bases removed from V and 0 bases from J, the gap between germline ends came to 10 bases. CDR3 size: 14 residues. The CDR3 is CASTTIYSNQPQHF. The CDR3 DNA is TGTGCCAGCACCACAATTTATAGCAATCAGCCCCAGCATTTT.

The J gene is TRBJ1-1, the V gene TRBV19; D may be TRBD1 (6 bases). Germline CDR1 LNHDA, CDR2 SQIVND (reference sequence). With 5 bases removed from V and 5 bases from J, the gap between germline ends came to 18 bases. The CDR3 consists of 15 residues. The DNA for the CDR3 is TGTGCCAGTAGTTTGGCGCAGGGGTTTTGGACTGAAGCTTTCTTT. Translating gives CASSLAQGFWTEAFF.

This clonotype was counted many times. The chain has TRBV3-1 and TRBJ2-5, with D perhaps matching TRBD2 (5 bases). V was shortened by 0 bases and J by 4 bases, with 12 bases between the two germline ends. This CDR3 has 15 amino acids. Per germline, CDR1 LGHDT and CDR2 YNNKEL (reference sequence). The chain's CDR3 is CASSQEDFPGETQYF. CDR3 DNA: TGTGCCAGCAGCCAAGAGGACTTCCCGGGAGAGACCCAGTACTTC.

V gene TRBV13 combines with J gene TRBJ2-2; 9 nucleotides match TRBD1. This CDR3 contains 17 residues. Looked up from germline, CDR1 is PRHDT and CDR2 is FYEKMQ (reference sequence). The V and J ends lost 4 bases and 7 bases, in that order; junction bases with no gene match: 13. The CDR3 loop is CASSSIPPTGGSGELFF. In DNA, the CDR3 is TGTGCCAGCAGCTCTATACCCCCGACAGGGGGAAGCGGGGAGCTGTTTTTT.

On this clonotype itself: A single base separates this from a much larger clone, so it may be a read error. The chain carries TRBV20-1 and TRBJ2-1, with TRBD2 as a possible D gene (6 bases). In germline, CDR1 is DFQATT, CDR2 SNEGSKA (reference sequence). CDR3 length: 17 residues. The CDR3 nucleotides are TGCAGTGCCGAAACTAGGGCGGGATCCGTCTCCTACAATGGGCAGTTCTTC. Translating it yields CSAETRAGSVSYNGQFF.